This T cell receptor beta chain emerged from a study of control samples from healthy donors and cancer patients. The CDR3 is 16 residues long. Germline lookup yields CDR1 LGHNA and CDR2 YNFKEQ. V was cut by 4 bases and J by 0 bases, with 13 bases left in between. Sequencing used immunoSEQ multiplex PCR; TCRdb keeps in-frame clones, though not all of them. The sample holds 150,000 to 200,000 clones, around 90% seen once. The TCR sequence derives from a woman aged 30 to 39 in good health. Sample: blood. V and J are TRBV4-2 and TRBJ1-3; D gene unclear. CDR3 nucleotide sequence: TGTGCCAGCAGCCCCATACTCCGAGCCTCTGGAAACACCATATATTTT. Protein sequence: CASSPILRASGNTIYF.